The T cell receptor beta chain under discussion was sequenced for a study of blood T cell repertoires in COVID-19. Study overall: The United States, Italy and Spain supplied acute and convalescent COVID-19 samples. PBMCs, B-cell-depleted T cells, or T cells were the source of the cDNA or gDNA that made up the material.

In the study's own analysis: Scientists estimated how many nucleated cells there were by amplifying reference gene primers. TCRdb keeps only in-frame clones here, not all; method: immunoSEQ multiplex PCR. Clone size and the V and J calls come from that table; the DNA yielded D and trimming. The table lists 25,000 or so clones, over 75% of them singletons, with under 10% in the top ten. This clone was detected only once. Germline V gives CDR1 SGHDT, CDR2 YYEEEE. V was pared by 2 bases and J by 9 bases, with 9 bases between. The CDR3 length is 12 residues. The TCR comes from a woman aged 45-60 years with active COVID-19. The rearrangement links TRBV5-6 to TRBJ2-1; D not certain. The sample consisted of peripheral blood. The CDR3, as DNA: TGTGCCAGCAGCTTTTCCAACGGTGAGCAGTTCTTC. This translates into CASSFSNGEQFF.